The 31 T cell receptor beta chains in this list originate from one sample, sequenced in a study of blood T cell repertoires in COVID-19. Generated by immunoSEQ multiplex PCR, the TCRdb table keeps only in-frame clones and is missing some. The sample lists 360,000 or so clones, roughly 87% seen once, with around 3% in the top ten. Sequencing input: PBMCs or T cells enriched from blood (not recorded which). The receptor source for this set is a woman younger than 45 who had recovered from COVID-19.

This rearrangement joins TRBV7-9 to TRBJ1-1; D ambiguous. The germline V gene has CDR1 SEHNR and CDR2 FQNEAQ (reference sequence). V was pared by 4 bases and J by 8 bases, with 17 bases between. The CDR3 is 14 amino acids. CDR3 nucleotides: TGTGCCAGCAGCTCCGAGGAAGGGAGCGAAGAAGCTTTCTTT. It specifies CASSSEEGSEEAFF.

This chain uses TRBV19 with TRBJ1-2; 10 bases are shared with TRBD1. Germline V gene data show CDR1 as LNHDA and CDR2 as SQIVND (reference sequence). There are 14 residues in the CDR3. V trimming: 7 bases; J trimming: 7 bases; junction bases outside the gene matches: 9. Written as DNA, the CDR3 is TGTGCCAGTACCACCGGGACAGGGGTCGGTGGCTACACCTTC. Amino acids: CASTTGTGVGGYTF.

The chain has TRBV10-3 and TRBJ1-2; 12 bases are a match to TRBD1. The junction had 8 bases not matched to a gene; V was cut back by 5 bases and J by 4 bases. The germline CDR1 and CDR2 sequences are ENHRY and SYGVKD. The CDR3 spans 16 residues. Written as DNA, the CDR3 is TGTGCCATCAGTTTATCCGGGACAGGGGGCGGCTATGGCTACACCTTC. It translates to CAISLSGTGGGYGYTF.

The chain is built from TRBV2 and TRBJ2-2, with TRBD2 matching over 9 bases. The CDR3 sequence is 15 residues long. Germline V gene data show CDR1 as SNHLY and CDR2 as FYNNEI. With V trimmed by 3 bases and J by 6 bases, 5 bases remained unmatched. Here the CDR3 reads CASSEREGQAGELFF. The CDR3 DNA follows: TGTGCCAGCAGTGAGCGGGAGGGCCAAGCCGGGGAGCTGTTTTTT.

This chain joins TRBV18 and TRBJ2-7; 12 nucleotides align to TRBD2. Losses at the gene ends were 2 bases for V and 5 bases for J; bases not matched to a gene: 10. Germline values: CDR1 KGHSH, CDR2 LQKENI. The CDR3 is 17 amino acids. The CDR3 DNA sequence: TGTGCCAGCTCACCATTTTCTAGCGGGAGGGTTACCCACGAGCAGTACTTC. Translating it yields CASSPFSSGRVTHEQYF.

This chain uses TRBV28 with TRBJ1-2; TRBD1 aligns across 8 bases. Losses at the gene ends were 8 bases for V and 0 bases for J; bases not matched to a gene: 2. The CDR3 contains 13 residues. CDR1 and CDR2 (germline): MDHEN, SYDVKM. The CDR3 DNA reads as TGTGCCAGCCGACAGGGGACTAACTATGGCTACACCTTC. Its translation: CASRQGTNYGYTF.

The table lists this clone with a few counts. The genes are TRBV30 and TRBJ2-7; perhaps TRBD2 as D (6 bases). There are 16 residues in the CDR3. V was shortened by 3 bases and J by 1 base, with 19 bases between the two germline ends. The germline CDR1 and CDR2 sequences are GTSNPN and SVGIG (reference sequence). Here the CDR3 reads CAWSKVWRGASYEQYF. The CDR3 coding sequence is TGTGCCTGGAGCAAGGTATGGCGCGGGGCGTCCTACGAGCAGTACTTC.

The chain uses TRBV19 and TRBJ1-5; 9 bases are a match to TRBD1. The germline V gene has CDR1 LNHDA and CDR2 SQIVND (reference sequence). CDR3 size: 16 residues. The V segment lost 4 bases and the J segment 6 bases; nucleotides outside the gene matches: 10. The CDR3: CASSTTGQGRGQPQHF. The CDR3, as DNA: TGTGCCAGTAGTACCACGGGACAGGGCCGGGGTCAGCCCCAGCATTTT.

The J gene is TRBJ1-4, the V gene TRBV12-5, with 12 bases matching TRBD1. V dropped 4 bases and J dropped 8; count of bases not matched to a gene: 8. CDR1 is LGHNT, CDR2 FRNRAP, per germline. CDR3 length: 16 amino acids. The CDR3 loop reads CASGSPWGQGAEKLFF. Written as DNA, the CDR3 is TGTGCTAGTGGTTCCCCTTGGGGACAGGGGGCCGAAAAACTGTTTTTT.

The chain recombines TRBV6-1 with TRBJ2-3; D perhaps matches TRBD2 (6 bases). Germline CDR1 is MNHNS and CDR2 is SASEGT. Trimming cost V 2 bases and J 2 bases, with 8 bases left between them. This CDR3 has 14 residues. Here the CDR3 reads CASSERETTDTQYF. The CDR3 nucleotides read TGTGCCAGCAGTGAACGGGAGACCACAGATACGCAGTATTTT.

The rearrangement joins TRBV2 to TRBJ1-4, with D unresolved. Germline CDR1 is SNHLY and CDR2 is FYNNEI. The CDR3 is 15 amino acids. Trimming took 4 bases from V and 0 from J, leaving 9 bases between them. The CDR3 DNA sequence: TGTGCCAGCAGTGCTCGCGGGCCAACTAATGAAAAACTGTTTTTT. Translated: CASSARGPTNEKLFF. Together with reference TRBV2 and TRBJ1-4, the CDR3 gives the full variable domain: EPEVTQTPSHQVTQMGQEVILRCVPISNHLYFYWYRQILGQKVEFLVSFYNNEISEKSEIFDDQFSVERPDGSNFTLKIRSTKLEDSAMYFCASSARGPTNEKLFFGSGTQLSVL.

The chain carries TRBV9 and TRBJ2-1, with D tentatively TRBD2 (5 bases). CDR3 length: 16 residues. Trimming shortened V by 0 bases and J by 5 bases, and 15 bases separated the two germline ends. The germline gives CDR1 SGDLS, CDR2 YYNGEE. This chain's CDR3 is CASSVGGLARDNEQFF. Written as DNA, the CDR3 is TGTGCCAGCAGCGTAGGCGGGCTAGCCAGAGACAATGAGCAGTTCTTC.

This rearrangement joins TRBV9 to TRBJ1-5; 10 bases are a match to TRBD1. With V trimmed by 3 bases and J by 9 bases, 6 bases remained unmatched. CDR1 and CDR2 from the germline V gene are SGDLS and YYNGEE. The CDR3 consists of 14 residues. CDR3 nucleotide sequence: TGTGCCAGCAGCGCCGGGACAGGGGTTCGGCCCCAGCATTTT. It yields the protein CASSAGTGVRPQHF.

There are a few counts of this clone. The rearrangement uses TRBV4-1 and TRBJ1-5, with 7 bases that match TRBD1. Germline loops: CDR1 MGHRA, CDR2 YSYEKL. The trim removed 4 bases at V and 4 bases at J, leaving 1 base unmatched. CDR3 size: 13 residues. CDR3 amino acids: CASSLQGNQPQHF. The DNA of the CDR3 is TGCGCCAGCAGCCTACAGGGGAATCAGCCCCAGCATTTT.

The rearrangement links TRBV27 to TRBJ2-7, with D perhaps matching TRBD2 (5 bases). This CDR3 is built from 12 residues. Trimming shortened V by 1 base and J by 5 bases, and 6 bases separated the two germline ends. CDR1 is MNHEY and CDR2 is SMNVEV in the germline V gene (reference sequence). The CDR3 nucleotides are TGTGCCAGCAGTTTATTGGGAGACGAGCAGTACTTC. Protein sequence: CASSLLGDEQYF.

The chain has TRBV3-1 (or the pseudogene TRBV3-2) and TRBJ1-4, with D perhaps matching TRBD1 (6 bases). Germline CDR1 and CDR2: LGHDT and YNNKEL (reference sequence). The CDR3 has 15 amino acids. The V and J ends lost 7 bases and 5 bases respectively, with 17 bases between them. The CDR3 region is CASTPRGGGNEKLFF. As DNA, the CDR3 is TGTGCCAGCACGCCTCGGGGGGGCGGGAATGAAAAACTGTTTTTT.

The chain combines TRBV5-1 with TRBJ2-3; 9 bases are a match to TRBD1. CDR3 size: 15 residues. V was clipped by 3 bases and J by 2 bases; unmatched bases: 4. The germline V gene has CDR1 SGHRS and CDR2 YFSETQ. The CDR3 region has the DNA TGCGCCAGCAGCTACCGGGACAGGGACACAGATACGCAGTATTTT. It encodes CASSYRDRDTDTQYF.

This chain links TRBV6-5 with TRBJ2-3; D might be TRBD1 (6 bases). Germline V CDR1 and CDR2: MNHEY, SVGAGI. The CDR3 is 12 residues long. Trimming shortened V by 0 bases and J by 10 bases, and 8 bases separated the two germline ends. The DNA for the CDR3 is TGTGCCAGCAGTTACTCGCAGGGGCCGCAGTATTTT. Protein sequence: CASSYSQGPQYF.

This chain links TRBV14 with TRBJ1-2; the D is unclear. The CDR3 spans 14 residues. CDR1 is SGHDN and CDR2 is FVKESK in the germline V gene. Between the trimmed V and J ends, which lost 4 bases and 4 bases, there was a span of 13 bases. The CDR3 is CASSPRPYSYGYTF. DNA for the CDR3: TGTGCCAGCAGCCCGAGGCCCTACTCCTATGGCTACACCTTC.

This rearrangement joins TRBV24-1 to TRBJ2-7, with TRBD2 matching 11 bases. This CDR3 contains 14 residues. Germline loops: CDR1 KGHDR, CDR2 SFDVKD. The ends lost 7 bases at V and 0 bases at J; junction bases unmatched: 1. In DNA form, the CDR3 reads TGTGCCACCAGCACTAGCGGGAGCTCCTACGAGCAGTACTTC. Protein: CATSTSGSSYEQYF.

This clone has more than one count but fewer than ten. This chain uses TRBV27 with TRBJ1-6, with 7 bases identical to TRBD1. The V gene's germline CDR1 is MNHEY and CDR2 SMNVEV (reference sequence). The CDR3 spans 17 residues. J lost 7 bases, V lost 2 bases, and 11 bases had no gene match. Written as DNA, the CDR3 is TGTGCCAGCAGTTTAAGACAGGGTGGCGAGGGCAATTCACCCCTCCACTTT. It encodes CASSLRQGGEGNSPLHF.

The chain is built from TRBV27 and TRBJ1-4; D not certain. The CDR3 contains 13 residues. V gave up 3 bases and J gave up 12 bases, with 14 bases separating them. The V gene's germline CDR1 is MNHEY and CDR2 SMNVEV (reference sequence). The CDR3, as DNA: TGTGCCAGCAGTTTTTCGGCCCCGGGTCAACTGTTTTTT. The encoded protein is CASSFSAPGQLFF.

CDR3 sequence reads: CASTTPGVYEQYF. CDR3 DNA: TGTGCCAGTACCACCCCAGGTGTCTACGAGCAGTACTTC. This chain links TRBV19 with TRBJ2-7; D unclear. Germline V gene data show CDR1 as LNHDA and CDR2 as SQIVND (reference sequence). This CDR3 is 13 amino acids long. Trimming pared 7 bases from V and 3 bases from J, leaving 13 bases between.

This rearrangement joins TRBV29-1 to TRBJ2-1, with D tentatively TRBD2 (7 bases). The CDR3 length is 14 residues. Germline CDR1 SQVTM, CDR2 ANQGSEA. Between the trimmed V and J ends, which lost 5 bases and 3 bases, there was a span of 14 bases. The CDR3 sequence: CSVPLGGRYNEQFF. The CDR3 DNA sequence: TGCAGCGTTCCCTTGGGGGGGCGCTACAATGAGCAGTTCTTC.

The chain carries TRBV5-4 and TRBJ2-7; D may be TRBD2 (5 bases). V shed 2 bases and J shed 3 bases, with 12 bases lying between them. There are 14 residues in the CDR3. The germline V gene encodes CDR1 SGHNT and CDR2 YYREEE (reference sequence). This chain's CDR3 is CASSLFGERYEQYF. The CDR3 DNA reads TGTGCCAGCAGCTTATTCGGGGAGCGCTACGAGCAGTACTTC.

The gene calls are TRBV5-1 and TRBJ1-5, with D perhaps TRBD1 (5 bases). Trimming took 0 bases from V and 7 from J, leaving 14 bases between them. The CDR3 is 15 amino acids. CDR1 and CDR2 from the germline V gene are SGHRS and YFSETQ. The CDR3 here is CASSLEGGARQPQHF. CDR3 bases: TGCGCCAGCAGCTTGGAGGGCGGGGCGCGCCAGCCCCAGCATTTT.

V and J are TRBV11-3 and TRBJ2-3; 9 bases align to TRBD1. The germline CDR1 and CDR2 sequences are SGHNT and YENEEA. This CDR3 has 15 amino acids. The V and J ends lost 5 bases and 3 bases, in that order; junction bases with no gene match: 6. The CDR3 protein is CASSAGQGKTDTQYF. For the CDR3, the DNA is TGTGCCAGCAGCGCAGGACAGGGGAAAACAGATACGCAGTATTTT.

The chain combines TRBV19 with TRBJ2-7; TRBD1 aligns across 8 bases. The junction had 13 bases not matched to a gene; V was cut back by 5 bases and J by 4 bases. The CDR3 contains 16 residues. The germline CDR1 and CDR2 sequences are LNHDA and SQIVND (reference sequence). The CDR3 sequence: CASSSRAAGGRYEQYF. CDR3 nucleotides: TGTGCCAGTAGTTCTCGAGCGGCAGGGGGCCGGTACGAGCAGTACTTC. Using reference TRBV19 and TRBJ2-7 for the parts outside the CDR3, the full variable domain is DGGITQSPKYLFRKEGQNVTLSCEQNLNHDAMYWYRQDPGQGLRLIYYSQIVNDFQKGDIAEGYSVSREKKESFPLTVTSAQKNPTAFYLCASSSRAAGGRYEQYFGPGTRLTVT.

The V call is TRBV19, the J call TRBJ2-5; 10 bases are a match to TRBD2. CDR1 is LNHDA, CDR2 SQIVND, per germline (reference sequence). The CDR3 has 15 residues. Trimming cost V 5 bases and J 7 bases; bases outside gene matches: 10. CDR3 loop: CASSPGAGGVGTQYF. In DNA, the CDR3 is TGTGCCAGTAGTCCCGGAGCGGGGGGGGTCGGGACCCAGTACTTC.

CDR3 sequence: CASRSTGNSGNTIYF. For the CDR3, the DNA is TGTGCCAGCAGGTCGACCGGGAACTCTGGAAACACCATATATTTT. J is TRBJ1-3 and V is TRBV28, with D unclear. Germline loops: CDR1 MDHEN, CDR2 SYDVKM. Trimming removed 6 bases at V and 0 bases at J, with 12 bases between. The CDR3 covers 15 residues.

This clone was picked up a small number of times. The chain has TRBV29-1 and TRBJ1-5; perhaps TRBD1 as D (6 bases). Germline CDR1 and CDR2: SQVTM and ANQGSEA. With 2 bases removed from V and 6 bases from J, the gap between germline ends came to 11 bases. The CDR3 totals 13 residues. CDR3 in DNA: TGCAGCGTTGAATCGGGGGGCGGTCAGCCCCAGCATTTT. Translating gives CSVESGGGQPQHF.